What follows are 8 T cell receptor beta chains derived from one specimen sequenced in a study of blood T cell repertoires in COVID-19. Produced via immunoSEQ multiplex PCR; TCRdb's table is partial and in-frame only. The sample has about 430,000 clones, roughly 90% seen once. The specimen sequenced was PBMCs or T cells enriched from blood (not recorded which). The receptors were gathered from a woman aged 18-29 years who had been exposed to COVID-19.

This clone was detected only once. The gene calls are TRBV10-3 and TRBJ2-1, with D perhaps matching TRBD2 (7 bases). V lost 3 bases and J lost 8, with 11 bases in between. The germline CDR1 and CDR2 sequences are ENHRY and SYGVKD. The CDR3 is 13 amino acids. CDR3 residues: CAISEGGGDEQFF. CDR3 nucleotide sequence: TGTGCCATCAGTGAAGGAGGGGGGGATGAGCAGTTCTTC.

CDR3 sequence (DNA): TGTGCCTGGAGAACAGCGGGGAACACTGAAGCTTTCTTT. Protein product: CAWRTAGNTEAFF. The gene calls are TRBV30 and TRBJ1-1; no definite D call. CDR3 length: 13 amino acids. CDR1 is GTSNPN, CDR2 SVGIG, per germline (reference sequence). Trimming removed 3 bases from V and 1 base from J, with 9 bases in between. The full variable domain, with the rest looked up from reference TRBV30 and TRBJ1-1, is SQTIHQWPATLVQPVGSPLSLECTVEGTSNPNLYWYRQAAGRGLQLLFYSVGIGQISSEVPQNLSASRPQDRQFILSSKKLLLSDSGFYLCAWRTAGNTEAFFGQGTRLTVV.

The chain uses TRBV24-1 and TRBJ2-1; D remains unclear. The CDR3 runs to 15 residues. The germline V and J ends were trimmed by 3 bases and 2 bases, with 10 bases remaining between them. Germline V gene sequence: CDR1 KGHDR, CDR2 SFDVKD. The CDR3 protein is CATSDPRLPYNEQFF. The CDR3 DNA follows: TGTGCCACCAGTGATCCCCGTCTCCCCTACAATGAGCAGTTCTTC.

This clone came up once. V is TRBV6-6 and J is TRBJ2-7, with 7 bases fitting TRBD1. Germline V lookup: CDR1 MNHNY, CDR2 SVGAGI (reference sequence). V shed 1 base and J 7 bases; nucleotides not matched to a gene: 1. The CDR3 is made up of 12 amino acids. CDR3 coding DNA: TGTGCCAGCAGTTACTTACAGGGGGAGCAGTACTTC. Translating gives CASSYLQGEQYF.

V usage is TRBV28 and J usage is TRBJ2-7; perhaps TRBD2 as D (7 bases). V dropped 5 bases and J dropped 4 bases, with 18 bases sitting between them. Germline-derived CDR1 and CDR2 are MDHEN and SYDVKM. The CDR3 spans 15 residues. The CDR3 protein is CASSPGLGGAYEQYF. The DNA for the CDR3 is TGTGCCAGCAGTCCCGGGCTAGGGGGGGCGTACGAGCAGTACTTC.

This clone was detected only a few times. The rearrangement uses TRBV6-2 or TRBV6-3 and TRBJ1-5, with 9 bases aligning to TRBD1. The CDR3 is 16 residues long. V shed 6 bases, J shed 6 bases, and the junction held 12 bases outside the gene matches. The germline CDR1 and CDR2 sequences are MNHEY and SVGEGT. CDR3 nucleotides: TGTGCCAGCAGCCGGACAGGGGACGAGGGAAGTCAGCCCCAGCATTTT. This gives the protein CASSRTGDEGSQPQHF.

The chain employs TRBV18 and TRBJ1-3, with D possibly TRBD1 on 6 matching bases. V was trimmed by 1 base and J by 7 bases, leaving 14 bases between them. The CDR3 length is 15 residues. Germline CDR1 reads KGHSH; CDR2 reads LQKENI. CDR3 in DNA: TGTGCCAGCTCACCACGGGACACCGGCTGGAACACCATATATTTT. This gives the protein CASSPRDTGWNTIYF.

This clone was detected only a few times. The CDR3 DNA sequence: TGTGCCAGCAGCTTGGCAGGGAGGTATGGGGAGCAGTACTTC. Translation: CASSLAGRYGEQYF. The chain joins TRBV5-4 to TRBJ2-7; tentatively, D is TRBD2 (6 bases). With 0 bases removed from V and 7 bases from J, the gap between germline ends came to 14 bases. Germline CDR1 reads SGHNT; CDR2 reads YYREEE (reference sequence). The CDR3 covers 14 residues.